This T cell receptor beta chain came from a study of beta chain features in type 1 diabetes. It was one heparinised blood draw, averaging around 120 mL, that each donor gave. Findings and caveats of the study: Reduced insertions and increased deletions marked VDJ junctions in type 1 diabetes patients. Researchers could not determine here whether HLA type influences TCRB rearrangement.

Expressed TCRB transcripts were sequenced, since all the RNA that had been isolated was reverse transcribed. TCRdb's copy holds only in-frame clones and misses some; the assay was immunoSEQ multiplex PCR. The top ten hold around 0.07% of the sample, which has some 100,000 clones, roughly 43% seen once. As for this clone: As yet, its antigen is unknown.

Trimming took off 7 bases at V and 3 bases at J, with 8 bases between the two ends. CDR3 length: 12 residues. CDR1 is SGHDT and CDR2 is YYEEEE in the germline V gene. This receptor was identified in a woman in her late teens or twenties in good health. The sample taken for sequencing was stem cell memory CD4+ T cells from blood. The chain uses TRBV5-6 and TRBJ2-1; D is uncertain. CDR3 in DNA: TGTGCCAGCGGCCGGGTCTACAATGAGCAGTTCTTC. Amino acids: CASGRVYNEQFF.